The TCR beta chain under discussion was sequenced for a study of CD8 T cells in ankylosing spondylitis. Study results and caveats: Ankylosing spondylitis blood seemed to carry a telltale TCR beta motif made of about 8 highly homologous variants.

Making the TCR beta libraries involved quantitative 5'-RACE with molecular barcodes. TCRdb recomputed calls from the 5' RACE reads with MiXCR, one row per CDR3 protein. There are about 500,000 distinct CDR3 sequences in the sample; about an eighth occur only once, and around 6.8% lies in the top ten. This CDR3 region has 13 residues. Trimming took 5 bases from V and 4 from J, leaving 12 bases between them. CDR1 is SGHAT and CDR2 is FQNNGV in the germline V gene. To note about this clonotype: Its antigen is not known.

The chain uses TRBV11-2 and TRBJ2-7; D possibly corresponds to TRBD1 (6 bases). What was sequenced was blood, either unsorted or a sorted T cell fraction (not recorded which). The sequence was obtained from a male donor with ankylosing spondylitis. The CDR3 region is CASSLDSLYEQYF. DNA for the CDR3: TGTGCCAGCAGCCTGGACAGTTTGTACGAGCAGTACTTC.